The next 20 T cell receptor beta chains were all read from a single sample in a study of T cells in Graves' hyperthyroidism and ophthalmopathy. What was amplified from RNA transcripts were TCR beta CDR3 regions. TCR CDR3 underwent first-round RT-PCR with the HTBI primer set. Using its own MiXCR run on the multiplex PCR reads, TCRdb lists one record per CDR3 protein. Of about 610,000 distinct CDR3 sequences listed, roughly 15% are singletons. Material for sequencing was blood. These receptors were collected from a woman aged 40 to 50 with Graves' ophthalmopathy.

This clonotype was counted at least ten times. The gene calls are TRBV12-3 or TRBV12-4 and TRBJ2-7; tentatively, D is TRBD1 or TRBD2 (5 bases each). Trimming left V 0 bases short and J 6 bases short, with 9 bases between. This CDR3 has 13 amino acids. CDR3 sequence reads: CASSLALGTEQYF. The CDR3 region has the DNA TGTGCCAGCAGTTTAGCGCTCGGGACCGAGCAGTACTTC.

Many counts were recorded for this clonotype. This chain connects TRBV28 to TRBJ2-7; D is unclear. Germline loops: CDR1 MDHEN, CDR2 SYDVKM. The CDR3 extends over 12 amino acids. Trimming cost V 3 bases and J 2 bases, with 5 bases left between them. The CDR3 DNA sequence: TGTGCCAGCAGTTTCCCCGCCTACGAGCAGTACTTC. It is translated as CASSFPAYEQYF.

The sample holds many counts of this clonotype. The chain recombines TRBV20-1 with TRBJ1-2; D call uncertain. This CDR3 spans 13 amino acids. V lost 4 bases to trimming and J lost 1 base, with 10 bases between them. CDR1 DFQATT and CDR2 SNEGSKA come from the germline V gene (reference sequence). The CDR3 DNA is TGCAGTGCTACGGCGGGGTTTAACTATGGCTACACCTTC. Its protein is CSATAGFNYGYTF.

This clonotype showed up many times. The V call is TRBV12-3 or TRBV12-4, the J call TRBJ2-7; no clear D gene. The germline V and J ends were trimmed by 5 bases and 3 bases, with 11 bases remaining between them. There are 13 residues in the CDR3. CDR3 residues: CASSVLTGYEQYF. CDR3 in DNA: TGTGCCAGCAGTGTACTAACCGGCTACGAGCAGTACTTC.

This clonotype was observed once. The chain links TRBV11-2 to TRBJ2-7; TRBD2 agrees at 8 bases. This CDR3 is built from 15 residues. Germline V gene lookup returns CDR1 SGHAT and CDR2 FQNNGV. V shed 0 bases, J shed 6 bases, and the junction held 7 bases outside the gene matches. The DNA of the CDR3 is TGTGCCAGCAGCTTAGAGTCAGCGGGGGTCCGCGAGCAGTACTTC. This codes for CASSLESAGVREQYF.

This sequence joins TRBV3-1 and TRBJ1-1; no clear D gene. The V end was cut by 4 bases, the J end by 6 bases, with 6 bases between. Germline V gives CDR1 LGHDT, CDR2 YNNKEL (reference sequence). The CDR3 totals 11 residues. CDR3 loop: CASSRAAEAFF. DNA of the CDR3: TGTGCCAGCAGCCGGGCAGCTGAAGCTTTCTTT.

In this sample, this clonotype turned up many times. The V gene is TRBV28, the J gene TRBJ1-2, with no clear D. CDR1 is MDHEN and CDR2 is SYDVKM in the germline V gene. Trimming cost V 5 bases and J 4 bases, with 17 bases left between them. The CDR3 extends over 15 amino acids. CDR3 amino acids: CASSLADEGVYGYTF. Here the CDR3 DNA reads TGTGCCAGCAGTCTCGCAGACGAGGGCGTCTATGGCTACACCTTC.

This clonotype was counted many times. The chain uses TRBV6-2 or TRBV6-3 and TRBJ2-2; unclear D gene. Trimming left V 4 bases short and J 6 bases short, with 9 bases between. CDR1 and CDR2 from the germline V gene are MNHEY and SVGEGT. The CDR3 has 13 residues. DNA of the CDR3: TGTGCCAGCAGTTCCCTCCGCGCCGGGGAGCTGTTTTTT. It yields the protein CASSSLRAGELFF.

The chain has TRBV29-1 and TRBJ2-6; TRBD1 or TRBD2 may be the D gene (6 bases each). V lost 0 bases and J 1 base, leaving 10 bases between the germline ends. This CDR3 is 16 amino acids long. The germline V gene has CDR1 SQVTM and CDR2 ANQGSEA. This CDR3 is CSVEEGGGSGANVLTF. The CDR3 nucleotides are TGCAGCGTTGAAGAGGGGGGCGGGTCTGGGGCCAACGTCCTGACTTTC.

V and J are TRBV12-3 or TRBV12-4 and TRBJ2-5; D gene unclear. The V end lost 2 bases, the J end lost 2 bases, and 12 bases lay between the germline ends. This CDR3 has 15 amino acids. DNA for the CDR3: TGTGCCAGCAGTTTAAACGTGGCAGCGCAAGAGACCCAGTACTTC. It encodes CASSLNVAAQETQYF.

This clonotype was counted at least ten times. This chain links TRBV15 with TRBJ1-3; D perhaps matches TRBD1 (5 bases). Germline-derived CDR1 and CDR2 are LNHNV and YYDKDF (reference sequence). The length of the CDR3 is 15 residues. V lost 0 bases to trimming and J lost 2 bases, with 8 bases between them. The CDR3 DNA is TGTGCCACCAGCAGAGACAGGGACCCTGGAAACACCATATATTTT. Translating it yields CATSRDRDPGNTIYF.

This clonotype was counted at least ten times. The chain employs TRBV27 and TRBJ1-5; a weak D match, TRBD1 (6 bases). Germline lookup yields CDR1 MNHEY and CDR2 SMNVEV (reference sequence). Trimming stripped 7 bases from V and 2 bases from J, with 15 bases between. The CDR3 has 15 residues. The CDR3 DNA follows: TGTGCCAGCAAAGAAAACAGGGAGGGCAATCAGCCCCAGCATTTT. Its protein product is CASKENREGNQPQHF.

This clonotype was seen many times. CDR3 DNA sequence: TGCAGCGTTGAAGGGCCGCCTAACACTGAAGCTTTCTTT. Protein sequence: CSVEGPPNTEAFF. V and J are TRBV29-1 and TRBJ1-1; D unclear. Germline CDR1 is SQVTM and CDR2 is ANQGSEA. Trimming took 1 base from V and 2 from J, leaving 8 bases between them. This CDR3 has 13 residues.

The table lists this clonotype with many counts. V usage is TRBV6-2 or TRBV6-3 and J usage is TRBJ2-5; 11 positions match TRBD1. Germline assignment: CDR1 MNHEY and CDR2 SVGEGT. The V and J ends lost 2 bases and 4 bases, in that order; junction bases with no gene match: 3. There are 15 residues in the CDR3. The CDR3 nucleotides read TGTGCCAGCAGTTACGGAGGACAGGGGGCAGAGACCCAGTACTTC. Translating gives CASSYGGQGAETQYF.

This clonotype appeared a few times. The chain employs TRBV6-2 or TRBV6-3 and TRBJ2-2; D is possibly TRBD2 (7 bases). The CDR3 spans 16 residues. CDR1 is MNHEY and CDR2 is SVGEGT in the germline V gene. Trimming removed 0 bases at V and 5 bases at J, with 13 bases between. DNA of the CDR3: TGTGCCAGCAGTTACTCAGGGGGGGGAGCGACCGGGGAGCTGTTTTTT. This gives the protein CASSYSGGGATGELFF.

As to this clonotype: A single base separates this from a much larger clone, so it may be a read error. The J gene is TRBJ1-3, the V gene TRBV6-1, with D perhaps TRBD1 (5 bases). The CDR3 has 16 amino acids. Per germline, CDR1 MNHNS and CDR2 SASEGT. CDR3 region: CASRPTGYSSGNAIYF. CDR3 DNA: TGTGCCAGCAGACCCACAGGTTACTCCTCTGGAAACGCCATATATTTT.

The chain joins TRBV6-4 to TRBJ2-7; D gene unclear. Trimming removed 3 bases from V and 1 base from J, with 10 bases in between. The CDR3 sequence is 14 residues long. Per the germline V gene, CDR1 is MRHNA and CDR2 is SNTAGT. CDR3 region: CASSETEGSYEQYF. CDR3 in DNA: TGTGCCAGCAGTGAAACCGAAGGGTCCTACGAGCAGTACTTC.

This clonotype was observed many times. The chain has TRBV5-1 and TRBJ2-7; either TRBD1 or TRBD2 may supply D (5 bases each). The CDR3 has 14 residues. The V end was cut by 3 bases, the J end by 7 bases, with 17 bases between. CDR1 is SGHRS, CDR2 YFSETQ, per germline. The CDR3 protein is CASSSGQEVGEQYF. CDR3 nucleotide sequence: TGCGCCAGCAGCTCAGGGCAGGAGGTGGGTGAGCAGTACTTC.

In this sample, this clonotype turned up many times. This chain links TRBV20-1 with TRBJ2-1, with 7 bases aligning to TRBD2. This CDR3 comprises 14 residues. Trimming took 3 bases from V and 0 from J; bases not matched to a gene: 2. Germline assignment: CDR1 DFQATT and CDR2 SNEGSKA (reference sequence). CDR3 nucleotides: TGCAGTGCTAGGGGGGGGAGCTCCTACAATGAGCAGTTCTTC. Its translation is CSARGGSSYNEQFF.

This clonotype has at least ten counts. The chain recombines TRBV29-1 with TRBJ2-5; a weak D match, TRBD2 (5 bases). Germline CDR1 and CDR2: SQVTM and ANQGSEA. This CDR3 spans 12 amino acids. The V and J ends lost 6 bases and 5 bases respectively, with 13 bases between them. CDR3 protein: CSVKSGWETQYF. In nucleotides, the CDR3 is TGCAGCGTCAAAAGCGGTTGGGAGACCCAGTACTTC.